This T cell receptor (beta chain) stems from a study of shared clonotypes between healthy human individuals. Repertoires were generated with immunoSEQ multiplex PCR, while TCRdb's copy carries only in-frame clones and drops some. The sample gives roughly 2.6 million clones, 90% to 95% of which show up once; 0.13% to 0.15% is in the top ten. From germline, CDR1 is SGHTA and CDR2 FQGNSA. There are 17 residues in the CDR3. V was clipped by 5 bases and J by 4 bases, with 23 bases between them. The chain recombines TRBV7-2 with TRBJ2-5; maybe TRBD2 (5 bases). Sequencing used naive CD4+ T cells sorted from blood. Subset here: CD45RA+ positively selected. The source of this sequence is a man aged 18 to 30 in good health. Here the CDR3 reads CASSPDHRGPLTETQYF. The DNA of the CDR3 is TGTGCCAGCAGCCCGGATCACCGGGGTCCCCTGACAGAGACCCAGTACTTC.